This entry features one T cell receptor (beta chain) sequence. The table lists this clone with a count of one. What this receptor recognizes is not known. No qualities accompany the bases; no much larger clone lies one base away. The immunoSEQ Assay, a bias-controlled multiplex PCR, was used to amplify TCRbeta CDR3 regions from genomic DNA. In the original analysis: The number of nucleated cells in each sample was estimated from the amplification of reference gene primers within the assay. To quantify the absolute abundance of each unique TCRbeta CDR3 rearrangement, sequence reads were collapsed and filtered. For each sample, productive Simpson clonality was calculated as the square root of Simpson's diversity index across productive rearrangements. This immuneACCESS table, as held by TCRdb, lists in-frame sequences with V and J called but not all clones. Of the missing ones, under half trace to an unresolved V gene in checked studies; the others have no known cause. D and trimming come from the DNA, and the V and J calls and clone size come from that table. The sample table lists about 300,000 clones, around 84% of them with a count of one. Jointly, the top ten make up roughly 1.5% of the sample.

V is shortened by 8 bases, J by 1 base, and the region joining them spans 12 bases. CDR1 and CDR2, per the germline V gene, are MNHEY and SVGAGI. From the cysteine up to the phenylalanine, the CDR3 has a length of 15 residues. The sequence is cut down to CDR3 DNA, 45 bases in frame from base 1. This sample is part of a study of blood T cell repertoires in COVID-19 (dated by TCRdb to about 2020). Some background on the complete study: Collaborator samples came from the United States, Italy and Spain and covered acute and convalescent phases of COVID-19. The material from the prospective study consisted of cDNA or gDNA derived from T cells, B-cell-depleted T cells, or PBMCs. The dataset comprised deeply sampled blood TCRbeta repertoires from subjects exposed to, actively infected with, or recovered from COVID-19. The repertoires were made available in a free public database intended to serve as a resource for research on the immune response to SARS-CoV-2. The samples were drawn from two sources: the first 160 participants of the ongoing ImmuneRACE study, and fewer than 1,500 subjects contributed by 6 global collaborators. The sample metadata nearly always contained a de-identified subject ID, COVID-19 status, age in years and sex. Where available, HLA class I and class II types were taken from metadata supplied by the sample provider and were not determined by assay-based typing.

One collaborating source in Seattle enrolled patients during active infection and followed them longitudinally through the course of disease. The collaborating institutions used their own protocols to collect whole blood in K2EDTA tubes. For TCRbeta analysis, collaborators shipped samples in one of three forms: frozen whole blood, isolated PBMCs, or DNA extracted from either of those sample types. Results the study describes overall, beyond this receptor: The amount of clinical and demographic metadata varied by source and participant and was provided uncurated.

The chain is made from TRBV6-5 and TRBJ2-6; TRBD1 could be the D gene, as 6 bases match. The receptor was derived from a human donor with COVID-19, enrolled during active disease. The donor label of this sample is uncertain. The material sequenced was peripheral blood. The DNA is TGTGCCAGCCGCAGGGGAGAATCTGGGGCCAACGTCCTGACTTTC. The translation is CASRRGESGANVLTF.